This TCR beta chain stems from a study of a mutant IDH1 vaccine in newly diagnosed glioma (dated by TCRdb to 2020 to 2022). With regard to the full study: Vaccination was initiated 4-6 weeks after radiotherapy alone, or concurrently with temozolomide cycles in the chemotherapy-containing groups. Prior to enrollment, standard therapy consisting of radiotherapy alone, temozolomide alone, or radiochemotherapy with temozolomide had been administered to patients, with the combination being received by most patients. The week-35 safety follow-up took place at visit V12, and the week-47 end of study took place at visit V13. Longitudinal TCRB deep sequencing was performed for about two dozen treated patients wherever samples were available for exploratory analyses. Six visits were used for peripheral blood collection: V03 (baseline), V05, V07, V10, V12 and V13. The roughly 33 treated patients were approximately 62% male and around 40% female, with a mean age of 40.4 years. What the study reported, not specific to this receptor: Immune responses induced by the vaccine were seen in 90% to 95% of patients across multiple MHC alleles. Availability determined which PBMC samples were chosen for TCRB deep sequencing. Pseudoprogression appeared unrelated to alterations in the top peripheral T cell clonotypes detected by TCRB sequencing. It was noted by the authors that analyses of patient blood samples could not be reproduced owing to sample limitations.

CDR1 and CDR2 are read off the germline V gene (reference sequence) as LNHDA and SQIVND. The trim is 6 bases for V and 0 bases for J, with a gap of 12 bases between the germline ends. There are 15 amino acids in the CDR3, from cysteine to phenylalanine inclusive. This entry keeps only the CDR3 DNA: 45 bases, framed from base 1. The sample's time point label is to be understood as: week 35, safety follow-up. Every vaccine dose consisted of 300 ug of a 20-mer mutant IDH1 peptide in Montanide, administered subcutaneously together with topical imiquimod. Eight vaccinations were administered to patients in weeks 1, 3, 5, 7, 11, 15, 19 and 23, corresponding to visits V03 through V10. The donors had newly diagnosed IDH1-mutant astrocytomas of WHO grade 3 or 4 that showed loss of nuclear ATRX. The samples were drawn from NOA16, a multicentre, single-arm, open-label phase I trial in Germany that tested a mutant IDH1 peptide vaccine in humans for the first time. Genomic DNA for TCRB sequencing was extracted from EDTA blood using the DNeasy Blood and Tissue Kit.

Libraries were prepared through the immunoSEQ multiplex PCR assay. Rearranged TCR beta chain sequences were amplified with the hsTCRB Kit following the manufacturer's protocol. An Illumina MiSeq was used to sequence the TCRB libraries. In the authors' own workflow: The kit vendor's proprietary platform handled demultiplexing, trimming and gene mapping. TCRdb mirrors the immuneACCESS table, restricted to in-frame sequences. Some clones are absent from its copies; in checked studies, under half trace to an unresolved V gene, and the reason for the others is unknown. From that table come the V and J calls and clone size; the DNA was used to work out D and trimming. Across this sample there are about 60,000 clones, with 86% seen only once. The leading ten clones occupy around 1.6% of the sample. Of note for this clone: No antigen is known for it. Per-nucleotide qualities are absent, and no much larger clonotype sits a single base away.

Recombination linked TRBV19 to TRBJ1-5; TRBD1 could be the D gene, as 5 bases match. The receptor comes from a man aged 35 to 55 with glioma. Sample: PBMCs, taken from a glioma patient whose treatment included an IDH1 peptide vaccine. The bases are TGTGCCAGTAGCCCCCGGGGGGATAGCAATCAGCCCCAGCATTTT. It is translated as CASSPRGDSNQPQHF.